This section outlines one TCR beta chain sequence together with its context. Its matching antigen is unknown. The data originate from a study of tumor-infiltrating lymphocytes in primary liver carcinoma. Study details: The tumors ranged from about 4.2 to 11 cm across and fell within stage T1-T3 N0M0. Regarding the study as a whole: Paired tumor-adjacent and tumor-blood samples overlapped less than tumor region pairs did. Tumor samples exhibited a significantly greater top-250-clone fraction than blood samples (p = 0.039).

A primer matching the constant region was used to make TCR beta cDNA from 450 to 500 ng of total RNA. Slightly modified ARM-PCR served as the procedure for the TCR beta libraries. These libraries came from three rounds of nested multiplex PCR. The opening two PCR rounds, approximately 10 cycles each, paired TRBV1-TRBV30 forward primers with a C-beta reverse primer. From the multiplex PCR reads, TCRdb called clonotypes with MiXCR, one entry per CDR3 protein. Here the sample spans roughly 330,000 distinct CDR3 sequences, roughly two thirds being singletons. The germline V and J ends were trimmed by 0 bases and 6 bases, with 9 bases remaining between them. Germline V gene lookup returns CDR1 SGHRS and CDR2 YFSETQ. The CDR3 is made up of 13 amino acids. Extraction also yielded germline DNA, while blood RNA was obtained from unsorted whole blood. HBV chronically infected the treatment-naive patients.

V usage is TRBV5-1 and J usage is TRBJ1-2; D unclear. The sequencing sample was made of peripheral blood. This TCR was recovered from a man aged 35-49 years with primary liver carcinoma and hepatitis B virus infection. Written as DNA, the CDR3 is TGCGCCAGCAGCTTGGAAGGCAGAGATGGCTACACCTTC. Its protein product is CASSLEGRDGYTF.